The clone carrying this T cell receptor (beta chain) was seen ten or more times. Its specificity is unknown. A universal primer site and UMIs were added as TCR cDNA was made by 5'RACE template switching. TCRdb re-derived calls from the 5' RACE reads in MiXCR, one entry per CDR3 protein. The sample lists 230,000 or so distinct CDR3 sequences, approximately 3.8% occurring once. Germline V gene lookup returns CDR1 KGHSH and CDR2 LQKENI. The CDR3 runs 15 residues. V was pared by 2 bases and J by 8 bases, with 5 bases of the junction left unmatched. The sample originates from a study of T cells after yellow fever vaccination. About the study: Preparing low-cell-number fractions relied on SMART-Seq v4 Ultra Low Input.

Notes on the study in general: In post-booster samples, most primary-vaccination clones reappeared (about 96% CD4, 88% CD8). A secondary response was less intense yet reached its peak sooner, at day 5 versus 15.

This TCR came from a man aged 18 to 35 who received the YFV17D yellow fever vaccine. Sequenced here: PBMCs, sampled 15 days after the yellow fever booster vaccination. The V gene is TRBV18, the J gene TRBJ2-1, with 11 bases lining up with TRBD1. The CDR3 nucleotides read TGTGCCAGCTCACCAGTCTGGACAGGGGGCGATGAGCAGTTCTTC. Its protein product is CASSPVWTGGDEQFF. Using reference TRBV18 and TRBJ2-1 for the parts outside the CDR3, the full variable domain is NAGVMQNPRHLVRRRGQEARLRCSPMKGHSHVYWYRQLPEEGLKFMVYLQKENIIDESGMPKERFSAEFPKEGPSILRIQQVVRGDSAAYFCASSPVWTGGDEQFFGPGTRLTVL.